The source of this TCR beta chain is a study of control samples from healthy donors and cancer patients. CDR1 is MRHNA and CDR2 is SNTAGT in the germline V gene. CDR3 size: 12 residues. V gave up 5 bases and J gave up 8 bases, with 12 bases separating them. TCRdb keeps only in-frame clones here, not all; method: immunoSEQ multiplex PCR. The data show about 110,000 clones, just under 85% seen once. This TCR derives from a man aged 18 to 29 in good health. Sequenced sample: blood. The chain combines TRBV6-4 with TRBJ1-2; D perhaps matches TRBD1 (6 bases). CDR3 DNA sequence: TGTGCCAGCAGTTCTGCGGGGGGCGGCTACACCTTC. The encoded protein is CASSSAGGGYTF.